What follows are 17 T cell receptor beta chains derived from one specimen sequenced in a study of T cell responses to AZD1222 COVID-19 vaccine. Sequencing used immunoSEQ multiplex PCR; TCRdb keeps in-frame clones, though not all of them. The data contain about 130,000 clones, about 91% of them singletons. The material was peripheral blood, obtained on day 0 of AZD1222 vaccination. These receptors all stem from an adult in good health.

The chain recombines TRBV3-1 (or the pseudogene TRBV3-2) with TRBJ1-6; D ambiguous. CDR3 size: 17 residues. The V gene lost 0 bases and the J gene lost 2 bases, with 11 bases spanning the gap. CDR1 is LGHDT and CDR2 is YNNKEL in the germline V gene (reference sequence). CDR3 residues: CASSQDHLRAYNSPLHF. The CDR3 DNA reads TGTGCCAGCAGCCAAGATCACCTGAGAGCCTATAATTCACCCCTCCACTTT.

This chain connects TRBV5-4 to TRBJ1-3; unclear D gene. Germline V gene data show CDR1 as SGHNT and CDR2 as YYREEE (reference sequence). Trimming pared 3 bases from V and 0 bases from J, leaving 13 bases between. The CDR3 loop spans 16 amino acids. DNA for the CDR3: TGTGCCAGCAGCTCCATGATGGGGAACTCTGGAAACACCATATATTTT. It encodes CASSSMMGNSGNTIYF. The full variable domain, completed using reference TRBV5-4 and TRBJ1-3, is ETGVTQSPTHLIKTRGQQVTLRCSSQSGHNTVSWYQQALGQGPQFIFQYYREEENGRGNFPPRFSGLQFPNYSSELNVNALELDDSALYLCASSSMMGNSGNTIYFGEGSWLTVV.

This clone came up once. The chain employs TRBV7-2 and TRBJ2-1; 8 positions agree with TRBD2. This CDR3 contains 16 residues. V was pared by 2 bases and J by 0 bases, with 3 bases of the junction left unmatched. CDR1 SGHTA and CDR2 FQGNSA come from the germline V gene. CDR3 protein: CASSLFSGTSYNEQFF. The DNA for the CDR3 is TGTGCCAGCAGCTTATTTAGCGGGACCTCCTACAATGAGCAGTTCTTC. The whole variable domain, remainder taken from reference TRBV7-2 and TRBJ2-1, is GAGVSQSPSNKVTEKGKDVELRCDPISGHTALYWYRQSLGQGLEFLIYFQGNSAPDKSGLPSDRFSAERTGGSVSTLTIQRTQQEDSAVYLCASSLFSGTSYNEQFFGPGTRLTVL.

In DNA, the CDR3 is TGTGCTAGTGGTTTGCGGCAGGATGCTTTCTTT. Its protein is CASGLRQDAFF. The chain is built from TRBV12-5 and TRBJ1-1; D ambiguous. V lost 2 bases and J 11 bases, leaving 9 bases between the germline ends. Germline CDR1 and CDR2: LGHNT and FRNRAP. The CDR3 spans 11 residues.

J is TRBJ2-7 and V is TRBV3-1 (or the pseudogene TRBV3-2); D uncertain. The germline gives CDR1 LGHDT, CDR2 YNNKEL (reference sequence). V lost 5 bases, J lost 6 bases, and 17 bases lay in between. The CDR3 loop spans 14 amino acids. This CDR3 reads CASSSGHTPSEQYF. The CDR3 DNA is TGTGCCAGCAGCTCGGGCCATACCCCGAGCGAGCAGTACTTC.

This clone showed up just a few times. This chain uses TRBV27 with TRBJ1-4; the D is unclear. Trimming cost V 6 bases and J 2 bases, with 10 bases left between them. There are 14 residues in the CDR3. Germline CDR1 MNHEY, CDR2 SMNVEV (reference sequence). In DNA, the CDR3 is TGTGCCAGCAGGCGTACAGCTACTAATGAAAAACTGTTTTTT. Its translation: CASRRTATNEKLFF.

The chain couples TRBV5-1 to TRBJ2-5; D is ambiguous. CDR3 size: 12 residues. The V end lost 0 bases, the J end lost 4 bases, and 4 bases lay between the germline ends. Germline V gene data show CDR1 as SGHRS and CDR2 as YFSETQ. DNA of the CDR3: TGCGCCAGCAGCTTGGGGGCAGAGACCCAGTACTTC. Translating it yields CASSLGAETQYF.

The chain carries TRBV3-1 (or the pseudogene TRBV3-2) and TRBJ2-1; the match to TRBD2 covers 7 bases. Germline assignment: CDR1 LGHDT and CDR2 YNNKEL (reference sequence). This CDR3 comprises 15 residues. J was trimmed by 5 bases and V by 2 bases; bases with no gene match: 6. CDR3 region: CASSQLAETDNEQFF. CDR3 nucleotides: TGTGCCAGCAGCCAACTAGCGGAGACCGACAATGAGCAGTTCTTC.

V gene TRBV25-1 combines with J gene TRBJ2-7, with TRBD2 matching 12 bases. The CDR3 runs 15 residues. CDR1 MGHDK and CDR2 SYGVNS come from the germline V gene. V lost 8 bases and J lost 3; bases outside the gene matches: 8. The CDR3 sequence is CASGGTSGSLYEQYF. CDR3 nucleotide sequence: TGTGCCAGCGGCGGGACTAGCGGGTCTCTCTACGAGCAGTACTTC.

Concerning this clone itself: This CDR3 is also generated by other DNA sequences in the sample. The rearrangement uses TRBV5-6 and TRBJ2-1; unclear D gene. The V end was cut by 2 bases, the J end by 0 bases, with 6 bases between. Germline CDR1 is SGHDT and CDR2 is YYEEEE. CDR3 length: 14 residues. The DNA of the CDR3 is TGTGCCAGCAGCTTAGGTAGCTCCTACAATGAGCAGTTCTTC. It encodes CASSLGSSYNEQFF.

This rearrangement joins TRBV7-9 to TRBJ2-3; D uncertain. The CDR3 consists of 14 residues. V shed 3 bases and J shed 0 bases, with 7 bases lying between them. Germline V gene data show CDR1 as SEHNR and CDR2 as FQNEAQ (reference sequence). CDR3 DNA sequence: TGTGCCAGCAGCTTTGGGGTTAGCACAGATACGCAGTATTTT. It translates to CASSFGVSTDTQYF.

The rearrangement uses TRBV18 and TRBJ2-7; TRBD2 is a possible D gene (5 bases). Trimming took off 3 bases at V and 0 bases at J, with 9 bases between the two ends. This CDR3 region has 14 residues. Germline V gene sequence: CDR1 KGHSH, CDR2 LQKENI. CDR3 nucleotide sequence: TGTGCCAGCTCACCCAAGGACTCCTCCTACGAGCAGTACTTC. Amino acid sequence: CASSPKDSSYEQYF.

This clone was counted once. Other DNA sequences in this specimen translate into the identical CDR3. The rearrangement links TRBV19 to TRBJ2-2; perhaps TRBD2 as D (5 bases). V was pared by 1 base and J by 8 bases, with 8 bases between. Germline CDR1 is LNHDA and CDR2 is SQIVND (reference sequence). The CDR3 has 13 amino acids. CDR3 coding DNA: TGTGCCAGTAGTATAGGAGGGTTGGGGGAGCTGTTTTTT. It translates to CASSIGGLGELFF. Together with reference TRBV19 and TRBJ2-2, the CDR3 gives the full variable domain: DGGITQSPKYLFRKEGQNVTLSCEQNLNHDAMYWYRQDPGQGLRLIYYSQIVNDFQKGDIAEGYSVSREKKESFPLTVTSAQKNPTAFYLCASSIGGLGELFFGEGSRLTVL.

The J gene is TRBJ1-1, the V gene TRBV6-5; maybe TRBD1 (5 bases). CDR1 and CDR2 (germline): MNHEY, SVGAGI. V was trimmed by 7 bases and J by 1 base, leaving 16 bases between them. This CDR3 has 15 amino acids. CDR3 residues: CASTRVGKSNTEAFF. The CDR3 region has the DNA TGTGCCAGCACCAGGGTAGGCAAATCGAACACTGAAGCTTTCTTT.

The V gene is TRBV7-2, the J gene TRBJ2-3, with 13 bases fitting TRBD2. J gave up 3 bases and V 5 bases, and 8 bases lay outside the gene matches. Germline V gene lookup returns CDR1 SGHTA and CDR2 FQGNSA. This CDR3 contains 17 residues. As DNA, the CDR3 is TGTGCCAGCAGCCCAATTGGACTAGCGGGAGCAACAGATACGCAGTATTTT. It is translated as CASSPIGLAGATDTQYF.

The rearrangement uses TRBV18 and TRBJ2-7; 15 positions match TRBD2. The CDR3 is 16 amino acids. The V and J ends lost 1 base and 5 bases, in that order; junction bases with no gene match: 3. Per the germline V gene, CDR1 is KGHSH and CDR2 is LQKENI. The DNA for the CDR3 is TGTGCCAGCTCACCACGGACTAGCGGGAGGGCCCACGAGCAGTACTTC. Its translation: CASSPRTSGRAHEQYF.

The CDR3: CASRGGTSPLHF. In DNA form, the CDR3 reads TGTGCCAGCAGGGGGGGCACTTCACCCCTCCACTTT. The chain joins TRBV6-1 to TRBJ1-6, with D possibly TRBD1 on 6 matching bases. Per the germline V gene, CDR1 is MNHNS and CDR2 is SASEGT. There are 12 residues in the CDR3. V was trimmed by 6 bases and J by 9 bases, leaving 9 bases between them.